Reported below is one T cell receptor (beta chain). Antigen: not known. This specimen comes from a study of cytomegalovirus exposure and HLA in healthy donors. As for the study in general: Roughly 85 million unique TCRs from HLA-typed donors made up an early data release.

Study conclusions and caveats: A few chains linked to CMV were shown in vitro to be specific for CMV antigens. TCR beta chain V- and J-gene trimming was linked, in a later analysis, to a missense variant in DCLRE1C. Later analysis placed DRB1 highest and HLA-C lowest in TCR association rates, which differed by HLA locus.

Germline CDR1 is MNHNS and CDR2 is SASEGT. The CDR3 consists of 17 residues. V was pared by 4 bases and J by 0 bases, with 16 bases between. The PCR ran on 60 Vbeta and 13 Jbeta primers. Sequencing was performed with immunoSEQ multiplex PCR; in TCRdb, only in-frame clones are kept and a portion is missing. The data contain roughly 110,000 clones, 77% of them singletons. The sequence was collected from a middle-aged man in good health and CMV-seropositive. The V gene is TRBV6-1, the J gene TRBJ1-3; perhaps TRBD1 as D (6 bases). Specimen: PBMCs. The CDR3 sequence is CASSGSLGQHSGNTIYF. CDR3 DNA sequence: TGTGCCAGCAGTGGGTCCCTAGGACAGCACTCTGGAAACACCATATATTTT.